The 24 T cell receptor beta chains presented below share a single source sample, sequenced in a study of PD-L1 blockade in urothelial cancer. Only in-frame clones appear in the TCRdb table, and some are missing; sequencing was by immunoSEQ multiplex PCR. Counted here are some 50,000 clones, roughly nine tenths occurring once; the ten biggest clones make up around 15%. Time point described: pretreatment peripheral blood. This sample comprised PBMCs, obtained around atezolizumab (anti-PD-L1) treatment. These receptors were taken from a woman aged 55-69 years with urothelial cancer.

The chain links TRBV2 to TRBJ1-2, with a weak D call TRBD1 (5 bases). V was clipped by 6 bases and J by 8 bases, with 22 bases between them. The length of the CDR3 is 15 residues. The germline gives CDR1 SNHLY, CDR2 FYNNEI. The CDR3 bases are TGTGCCAGCAGCCAGGGACGGACCCAGCGGGGCGGCTACACCTTC. It codes for CASSQGRTQRGGYTF.

The rearrangement links TRBV29-1 to TRBJ2-7; perhaps TRBD1 as D (6 bases). Germline CDR1 reads SQVTM; CDR2 reads ANQGSEA. With 5 bases removed from V and 3 bases from J, the gap between germline ends came to 14 bases. The CDR3 is 13 residues long. In DNA form, the CDR3 reads TGCAGCGTTCGGACAGTCGTGGGCTACGAGCAGTACTTC. Its protein product is CSVRTVVGYEQYF.

This chain links TRBV6-5 with TRBJ2-3; 10 positions agree with TRBD2. CDR1 and CDR2 (germline): MNHEY, SVGAGI. The CDR3 sequence is 16 residues long. Trimming took 2 bases from V and 8 from J; bases not matched to a gene: 10. CDR3 sequence reads: CASSYLPTSGLATQYF. The CDR3 DNA follows: TGTGCCAGCAGTTACCTCCCGACTAGCGGGTTGGCTACGCAGTATTTT.

V is TRBV6-6 and J is TRBJ2-3, with TRBD1 matching over 7 bases. The germline CDR1 and CDR2 sequences are MNHNY and SVGAGI (reference sequence). This CDR3 has 15 amino acids. V dropped 2 bases and J dropped 4; count of bases not matched to a gene: 6. The CDR3 reads CASSYMEGGADTQYF. In DNA, the CDR3 is TGTGCCAGCAGTTACATGGAAGGGGGCGCAGATACGCAGTATTTT.

The chain uses TRBV11-2 and TRBJ2-7; D gene unclear. Per the germline V gene, CDR1 is SGHAT and CDR2 is FQNNGV. The V and J ends lost 3 bases and 6 bases respectively, with 9 bases between them. CDR3 size: 12 residues. CDR3 amino acids: CASSFLIGEQYF. The CDR3 coding sequence is TGTGCCAGCAGCTTTTTAATCGGCGAGCAGTACTTC.

This chain links TRBV7-9 with TRBJ1-2, with TRBD1 matching 8 bases. Germline V CDR1 and CDR2: SEHNR, FQNEAQ (reference sequence). Unmatched junction bases numbered 8, after V lost 10 bases and J lost 4 bases. This CDR3 comprises 13 residues. CDR3: CATWVGQGYGYTF. DNA of the CDR3: TGTGCCACCTGGGTCGGACAGGGCTATGGCTACACCTTC.

CDR3 region: CASSLRWSNEQFF. The CDR3 DNA reads TGTGCCAGCAGCTTACGATGGAGCAATGAGCAGTTCTTC. The chain joins TRBV7-8 to TRBJ2-1; no reliable D call. Trimming stripped 2 bases from V and 6 bases from J, with 8 bases between. Looked up from germline, CDR1 is SGHVS and CDR2 is FQNEAQ. The CDR3 covers 13 residues.

This clone came up once. This rearrangement joins TRBV7-9 to TRBJ1-1; a possible D gene is TRBD1 (6 bases). Trimming removed 5 bases from V and 0 bases from J, with 13 bases in between. The CDR3 consists of 15 residues. Germline CDR1 is SEHNR and CDR2 is FQNEAQ (reference sequence). CDR3 protein: CASSPWTDLNTEAFF. The CDR3 coding sequence is TGTGCCAGCAGCCCTTGGACAGATTTGAACACTGAAGCTTTCTTT.

CDR3 residues: CASSLKGGPSTEAFF. The CDR3, as DNA: TGTGCCAGCAGCTTGAAGGGAGGGCCGAGCACTGAAGCTTTCTTT. The chain is built from TRBV5-6 and TRBJ1-1; unclear D gene. The CDR3 covers 15 residues. The germline V gene encodes CDR1 SGHDT and CDR2 YYEEEE. The V end lost 1 base, the J end lost 4 bases, and 14 bases lay between the germline ends.

The chain joins TRBV7-6 to TRBJ2-7, with a possible D match to TRBD2 (6 bases). V was shortened by 2 bases and J by 3 bases, with 14 bases between the two germline ends. Germline CDR1 reads SGHVS; CDR2 reads FNYEAQ. The CDR3 is 15 residues long. The CDR3 DNA sequence: TGTGCCAGCAGCTTATACTCCCCGGGAGACTACGAGCAGTACTTC. Encoded protein: CASSLYSPGDYEQYF.

The CDR3 spells CATSTGGYNEQFF. CDR3 coding DNA: TGTGCCACCTCGACAGGGGGGTACAATGAGCAGTTCTTC. The chain recombines TRBV19 with TRBJ2-1, with 9 nucleotides matching TRBD1. CDR1 is LNHDA, CDR2 SQIVND, per germline (reference sequence). CDR3 length: 13 amino acids. V dropped 10 bases and J dropped 4; count of bases not matched to a gene: 5.

The rearrangement joins TRBV10-1 to TRBJ2-2; tentative D call: TRBD2 (6 bases). Germline V gene lookup returns CDR1 WNHNN and CDR2 SYGVQD (reference sequence). The CDR3 contains 15 residues. With 3 bases removed from V and 0 bases from J, the gap between germline ends came to 8 bases. The CDR3: CASSEGTSNTGELFF. The CDR3 DNA reads TGCGCCAGCAGTGAAGGGACTTCGAACACCGGGGAGCTGTTTTTT.

The chain has TRBV15 and TRBJ2-7; 9 bases agree with TRBD1. J lost 5 bases, V lost 1 base, and 6 bases had no gene match. CDR3 length: 15 amino acids. CDR1 is LNHNV, CDR2 YYDKDF, per germline (reference sequence). The CDR3 sequence: CATSRVGTGTHEQYF. The CDR3 DNA follows: TGTGCCACCAGCAGAGTCGGGACAGGGACCCACGAGCAGTACTTC.

This clone appeared once. J is TRBJ2-7 and V is TRBV6-6; TRBD1 is a possible D gene (6 bases). Germline V lookup: CDR1 MNHNY, CDR2 SVGAGI (reference sequence). The CDR3 sequence is 15 residues long. Trimming left V 2 bases short and J 3 bases short, with 14 bases between. In DNA form, the CDR3 reads TGTGCCAGCAGTTACGGGGGCCCAACGCTCTACGAGCAGTACTTC. Amino acid sequence: CASSYGGPTLYEQYF.

The rearrangement links TRBV6-6 to TRBJ1-5, with 9 bases identical to TRBD1. The CDR3 runs to 16 residues. The J segment lost 4 bases and the V segment lost 5 bases, leaving 9 bases of the junction unmatched. The V gene's germline CDR1 is MNHNY and CDR2 SVGAGI (reference sequence). Written as DNA, the CDR3 is TGTGCCAGCAGTCGACCGGGACAGGGAAAGAATCAGCCCCAGCATTTT. It yields the protein CASSRPGQGKNQPQHF.

The chain is built from TRBV4-3 and TRBJ2-2; 8 positions match TRBD1. This CDR3 spans 17 amino acids. Germline values: CDR1 LGHNA, CDR2 YSLEER. Germline trimming cut 3 bases from V and 6 bases from J; bases unmatched to any gene: 12. The CDR3 DNA reads TGCGCCAGCAGCCATCAGGGGGCGGCGGGTACGGCCGGGGAGCTGTTTTTT. Protein product: CASSHQGAAGTAGELFF.

The CDR3 here is CASSLGQDGELFF. The CDR3 bases are TGTGCCAGCAGCTTAGGGCAGGACGGGGAGCTGTTTTTT. V gene TRBV7-8 combines with J gene TRBJ2-2; D is undetermined. Trimming stripped 1 base from V and 7 bases from J, with 7 bases between. CDR3 length: 13 residues. Germline CDR1 SGHVS, CDR2 FQNEAQ.

This chain joins TRBV6-5 and TRBJ2-4, with 8 bases identical to TRBD1. V shed 6 bases, J shed 3 bases, and the junction held 4 bases outside the gene matches. CDR3 length: 14 residues. The germline gives CDR1 MNHEY, CDR2 SVGAGI. CDR3: CASRRTGGKNIQYF. CDR3 sequence (DNA): TGTGCCAGCAGACGCACAGGGGGCAAAAACATTCAGTACTTC.

The chain joins TRBV7-9 to TRBJ1-1; D is uncertain. In germline, CDR1 is SEHNR, CDR2 FQNEAQ (reference sequence). This CDR3 comprises 14 residues. V lost 5 bases and J 1 base, leaving 11 bases between the germline ends. CDR3 sequence: CASSPSPRNTEAFF. The CDR3 DNA reads TGTGCCAGCAGCCCTTCACCCAGGAACACTGAAGCTTTCTTT.

This rearrangement joins TRBV9 to TRBJ2-7; tentatively, D is TRBD1 (6 bases). The ends were cut back, 0 bases at V and 1 base at J, with 11 bases in the middle. CDR3 length equals 15 residues. The germline CDR1 and CDR2 sequences are SGDLS and YYNGEE. CDR3 DNA sequence: TGTGCCAGCAGCGTAGGCCAGGGGACATCCTACGAGCAGTACTTC. It specifies CASSVGQGTSYEQYF.

This sequence joins TRBV2 and TRBJ1-2; 8 bases map to TRBD1. The CDR3 totals 14 residues. V lost 4 bases and J lost 4; bases outside the gene matches: 5. Germline V CDR1 and CDR2: SNHLY, FYNNEI. CDR3 nucleotides: TGTGCCAGCAGTGTAGAGGACAGGGCCTATGGCTACACCTTC. This sequence encodes CASSVEDRAYGYTF.

This clone was recorded only once. The chain has TRBV9 and TRBJ2-7; no clear D gene. The CDR3 has 14 residues. Between the trimmed V and J ends, which lost 0 bases and 2 bases, there was a span of 9 bases. Germline V gene lookup returns CDR1 SGDLS and CDR2 YYNGEE. CDR3 in DNA: TGTGCCAGCAGCGTAGGCGCGGTCGCCTACGAGCAGTACTTC. Translating it yields CASSVGAVAYEQYF.

The chain carries TRBV11-3 and TRBJ2-2; 8 nucleotides line up with TRBD2. Trimming removed 5 bases from V and 5 bases from J; junction bases left unmatched: 4. The CDR3 consists of 14 residues. The germline gives CDR1 SGHNT, CDR2 YENEEA. The CDR3: CASSVSGATGELFF. CDR3 coding DNA: TGTGCCAGCAGCGTTAGCGGGGCGACCGGGGAGCTGTTTTTT.

This sequence joins TRBV4-1 and TRBJ1-1; the match to TRBD1 covers 7 bases. The CDR3 contains 14 residues. After removal of 5 bases from V and 4 bases from J, the junction contained 7 bases not matched to a gene. Germline V lookup: CDR1 MGHRA, CDR2 YSYEKL. The CDR3 reads CASSEGGLGTEAFF. The CDR3 coding sequence is TGCGCCAGCAGCGAAGGGGGCTTGGGCACTGAAGCTTTCTTT.